These 30 T cell receptor beta chains came from one sample sequenced in a study of blood T cell repertoires in COVID-19. The method was immunoSEQ multiplex PCR; TCRdb's version includes in-frame clones alone and lacks a portion of them. The sample includes more than 80,000 clones, about 70% of them seen just once. The specimen was peripheral blood. The receptor source for this set is a woman aged 55-70 years in a cohort sampled during active or convalescent COVID-19.

The chain carries TRBV7-2 and TRBJ1-5; 7 bases are a match to TRBD1. Germline lookup yields CDR1 SGHTA and CDR2 FQGNSA. V dropped 0 bases and J dropped 4; count of bases not matched to a gene: 3. The CDR3 is 15 residues long. The CDR3 is CASSLALQGNQPQHF. DNA of the CDR3: TGTGCCAGCAGCTTAGCGTTACAGGGGAATCAGCCCCAGCATTTT.

The chain couples TRBV6-6 to TRBJ2-7, with 7 bases aligning to TRBD1. CDR3 length equals 14 residues. The V gene end was trimmed by 6 bases and the J gene end by 0 bases; junction bases not matched to a gene: 5. Germline CDR1 reads MNHNY; CDR2 reads SVGAGI (reference sequence). The CDR3 DNA sequence: TGTGCCAGCAGAGACAGGGACAGCTCCTACGAGCAGTACTTC. Protein product: CASRDRDSSYEQYF.

This clone was detected only a few times. The rearrangement links TRBV7-9 to TRBJ1-6, with TRBD1 matching over 7 bases. CDR3 size: 14 residues. The ends lost 4 bases at V and 8 bases at J; junction bases unmatched: 5. The germline V gene has CDR1 SEHNR and CDR2 FQNEAQ (reference sequence). The CDR3 DNA follows: TGTGCCAGCAGCTCCCGGGACAGCTATTCACCCCTCCACTTT. This translates into CASSSRDSYSPLHF.

This clone was counted a few times. The rearrangement uses TRBV10-3 and TRBJ1-3; D gene uncertain. CDR3 length: 14 amino acids. Germline V gene lookup returns CDR1 ENHRY and CDR2 SYGVKD. Trimming pared 6 bases from V and 0 bases from J, leaving 9 bases between. CDR3 sequence: CAIRSGSSGNTIYF. For the CDR3, the DNA is TGTGCCATCAGATCTGGTAGCTCTGGAAACACCATATATTTT.

The chain couples TRBV7-9 to TRBJ2-7; the match to TRBD1 covers 11 bases. The germline CDR1 and CDR2 sequences are SEHNR and FQNEAQ (reference sequence). V was clipped by 3 bases and J by 3 bases; unmatched bases: 4. The CDR3 spans 15 residues. CDR3 residues: CASSFPGQGVYEQYF. The CDR3 DNA reads TGTGCCAGCAGCTTCCCGGGACAGGGGGTCTACGAGCAGTACTTC.

The chain links TRBV27 to TRBJ2-3, with 7 positions matching TRBD2. Germline CDR1 MNHEY, CDR2 SMNVEV (reference sequence). This CDR3 is 15 amino acids long. The V gene end was trimmed by 3 bases and the J gene end by 1 base; junction bases not matched to a gene: 4. CDR3 nucleotide sequence: TGTGCCAGCAGTTTTCCGGCGGGGGGCACAGATACGCAGTATTTT. Translating gives CASSFPAGGTDTQYF.

The chain has TRBV6-5 and TRBJ2-3, with 15 nucleotides matching TRBD2. J lost 5 bases, V lost 6 bases, and 3 bases had no gene match. The CDR3 extends over 15 amino acids. Germline V gene lookup returns CDR1 MNHEY and CDR2 SVGAGI. The CDR3 DNA is TGTGCCAGCAGGGGACTAGCGGGGGGAGGAGATACGCAGTATTTT. Its protein is CASRGLAGGGDTQYF.

The V call is TRBV13, the J call TRBJ1-1; possibly TRBD1 for D (6 bases). The germline gives CDR1 PRHDT, CDR2 FYEKMQ (reference sequence). There are 14 residues in the CDR3. The V end was cut by 3 bases, the J end by 1 base, with 9 bases between. The CDR3 loop is CASSFDRKNTEAFF. CDR3 in DNA: TGTGCCAGCAGCTTCGACAGGAAGAACACTGAAGCTTTCTTT.

Only one count was recorded for this clone. The chain combines TRBV5-6 with TRBJ2-3; 7 nucleotides align to TRBD2. Germline V CDR1 and CDR2: SGHDT, YYEEEE. Trimming took 1 base from V and 2 from J; bases not matched to a gene: 4. The CDR3 has 15 residues. The chain's CDR3 is CASSLRSGATDTQYF. The CDR3 bases are TGTGCCAGCAGCTTGCGGAGCGGGGCCACAGATACGCAGTATTTT.

The V call is TRBV30, the J call TRBJ1-6; TRBD1 is a possible D gene (6 bases). The V end was cut by 3 bases, the J end by 5 bases, with 14 bases between. The CDR3 loop spans 15 amino acids. CDR1 is GTSNPN, CDR2 SVGIG, per germline (reference sequence). The CDR3 spells CAWSATGWDNSPLHF. As DNA, the CDR3 is TGTGCCTGGAGCGCTACAGGGTGGGATAATTCACCCCTCCACTTT.

This chain uses TRBV3-1 (or the pseudogene TRBV3-2) with TRBJ2-1, with 7 bases fitting TRBD2. Looked up from germline, CDR1 is LGHDT and CDR2 is YNNKEL (reference sequence). V was pared by 4 bases and J by 2 bases, with 11 bases of the junction left unmatched. The CDR3 contains 17 residues. This chain's CDR3 is CASSRASGAGPYNEQFF. The CDR3 DNA reads TGTGCCAGCAGCCGCGCAAGCGGGGCCGGTCCCTACAATGAGCAGTTCTTC.

The chain combines TRBV6-1 with TRBJ1-2, with D unclear. This CDR3 region has 13 residues. V shed 2 bases and J shed 3 bases, with 7 bases lying between them. Germline V gene sequence: CDR1 MNHNS, CDR2 SASEGT. CDR3 DNA: TGTGCCAGCAGTGAAATATTTTACTATGGCTACACCTTC. Protein sequence: CASSEIFYYGYTF.

The chain combines TRBV4-1 with TRBJ1-4; the D gene is possibly TRBD1 (5 bases). The germline V and J ends were trimmed by 0 bases and 7 bases, with 12 bases remaining between them. The germline CDR1 and CDR2 sequences are MGHRA and YSYEKL. The CDR3 loop spans 15 amino acids. The DNA of the CDR3 is TGCGCCAGCAGCCAAGACAGGGTTTCGTTTGAAAAACTGTTTTTT. Its protein is CASSQDRVSFEKLFF.

The chain links TRBV5-1 to TRBJ2-5, with TRBD2 identical over 7 bases. The CDR3 runs to 13 residues. Per the germline V gene, CDR1 is SGHRS and CDR2 is YFSETQ. V shed 4 bases, J shed 5 bases, and the junction held 5 bases outside the gene matches. The CDR3 sequence is CASSGRGGETQYF. The CDR3 DNA sequence: TGCGCCAGCAGCGGAAGGGGAGGGGAGACCCAGTACTTC.

The chain recombines TRBV2 with TRBJ1-5; perhaps TRBD1 as D (5 bases). This CDR3 is 14 amino acids long. Germline assignment: CDR1 SNHLY and CDR2 FYNNEI. V lost 6 bases and J lost 1, with 10 bases in between. The CDR3 spells CASREGLSNQPQHF. The CDR3 nucleotides read TGTGCCAGCAGAGAGGGACTGAGCAATCAGCCCCAGCATTTT. The variable domain in full, with the rest retrieved from reference TRBV2 and TRBJ1-5, is EPEVTQTPSHQVTQMGQEVILRCVPISNHLYFYWYRQILGQKVEFLVSFYNNEISEKSEIFDDQFSVERPDGSNFTLKIRSTKLEDSAMYFCASREGLSNQPQHFGDGTRLSIL.

V usage is TRBV6-4 and J usage is TRBJ1-2, with TRBD1 identical over 7 bases. The CDR3 sequence is 14 residues long. The germline V gene encodes CDR1 MRHNA and CDR2 SNTAGT. The J segment lost 6 bases and the V segment lost 7 bases, leaving 11 bases of the junction unmatched. The CDR3 here is CASKGGPTVNGYTF. DNA for the CDR3: TGTGCCAGCAAAGGGGGCCCCACGGTGAATGGCTACACCTTC.

The chain couples TRBV7-9 to TRBJ1-2; 10 bases line up with TRBD1. V shed 5 bases, J shed 3 bases, and the junction held 9 bases outside the gene matches. The CDR3 is 16 residues long. Germline V gives CDR1 SEHNR, CDR2 FQNEAQ (reference sequence). The CDR3 loop reads CASSMLRDRGDYGYTF. CDR3 nucleotides: TGTGCCAGCAGCATGCTCCGGGACAGGGGCGACTATGGCTACACCTTC. The whole variable domain, filled in from reference TRBV7-9 and TRBJ1-2, reads DTGVSQNPRHKITKRGQNVTFRCDPISEHNRLYWYRQTLGQGPEFLTYFQNEAQLEKSRLLSDRFSAERPKGSFSTLEIQRTEQGDSAMYLCASSMLRDRGDYGYTFGSGTRLTVV.

The chain has TRBV7-9 and TRBJ2-5, with TRBD2 identical over 8 bases. CDR1 and CDR2 (germline): SEHNR, FQNEAQ (reference sequence). V gave up 1 base and J gave up 2 bases; unmatched junction bases: 9. The CDR3 loop spans 17 amino acids. CDR3 bases: TGTGCCAGCAGCTTAGGCAGAGGCGGGGGGCCGCAAGAGACCCAGTACTTC. This codes for CASSLGRGGGPQETQYF.

This clone was recorded a few times. V is TRBV19 and J is TRBJ2-7; 9 bases line up with TRBD2. V lost 5 bases to trimming and J lost 3 bases; unmatched junction nucleotides: 5. Germline assignment: CDR1 LNHDA and CDR2 SQIVND (reference sequence). This CDR3 has 14 residues. The CDR3: CASSVTSGLYEQYF. The DNA of the CDR3 is TGTGCCAGTAGTGTGACTAGCGGCCTCTACGAGCAGTACTTC.

The genes are TRBV18 and TRBJ2-7, with D perhaps matching TRBD1 (6 bases). The CDR3 spans 15 residues. Between the trimmed V and J ends, which lost 2 bases and 0 bases, there was a span of 11 bases. Looked up from germline, CDR1 is KGHSH and CDR2 is LQKENI. The CDR3 here is CASSPAQGSSYEQYF. CDR3 DNA sequence: TGTGCCAGCTCACCAGCTCAGGGGAGCTCCTACGAGCAGTACTTC.

The rearrangement joins TRBV13 to TRBJ1-5; 12 bases line up with TRBD1. CDR3 length: 17 amino acids. The junction had 6 bases not matched to a gene; V was cut back by 5 bases and J by 1 base. CDR1 is PRHDT and CDR2 is FYEKMQ in the germline V gene (reference sequence). The CDR3 region is CASSIWGQGASNQPQHF. CDR3 bases: TGTGCCAGCAGCATATGGGGACAGGGGGCCAGCAATCAGCCCCAGCATTTT.

The chain employs TRBV6-6 and TRBJ1-3, with TRBD1 matching 8 bases. The CDR3 loop spans 16 amino acids. Germline V gives CDR1 MNHNY, CDR2 SVGAGI (reference sequence). Trimming took 2 bases from V and 4 from J; bases not matched to a gene: 7. CDR3 sequence (DNA): TGTGCCAGCAGTTACCAGGGGGCGCAGGCAGGAAACACCATATATTTT. Protein product: CASSYQGAQAGNTIYF.

This rearrangement joins TRBV7-2 to TRBJ2-1, with 12 bases fitting TRBD2. This CDR3 has 15 residues. V lost 4 bases to trimming and J lost 10 bases; unmatched junction nucleotides: 8. CDR1 is SGHTA and CDR2 is FQGNSA in the germline V gene. CDR3 loop: CASSSSSGGADEQFF. CDR3 in DNA: TGTGCCAGCAGCTCATCTAGCGGGGGGGCAGACGAGCAGTTCTTC.

The chain employs TRBV4-3 and TRBJ2-3; 7 positions match TRBD1. The J segment lost 6 bases and the V segment lost 1 base, leaving 7 bases of the junction unmatched. There are 15 residues in the CDR3. CDR1 and CDR2 (germline): LGHNA, YSLEER. CDR3 coding DNA: TGCGCCAGCAGCCAAGCGATAGGGGGCCCCGATACGCAGTATTTT. Protein sequence: CASSQAIGGPDTQYF.

This sequence joins TRBV4-1 and TRBJ1-4, with 8 bases lining up with TRBD1. J gave up 8 bases and V 0 bases, and 5 bases lay outside the gene matches. Germline CDR1 MGHRA, CDR2 YSYEKL. The CDR3 covers 15 residues. CDR3 amino acids: CASSQEARGREKLFF. The CDR3 DNA reads TGCGCCAGCAGCCAAGAGGCCAGGGGGCGGGAAAAACTGTTTTTT.

CDR3 sequence reads: CASSLGQGRVGEQYF. CDR3 nucleotides: TGTGCCAGCAGCTTGGGACAGGGAAGGGTCGGGGAGCAGTACTTC. This sequence joins TRBV11-2 and TRBJ2-7; 9 bases are shared with TRBD1. Germline lookup yields CDR1 SGHAT and CDR2 FQNNGV. CDR3 size: 15 residues. V dropped 3 bases and J dropped 7; count of bases not matched to a gene: 10.

This clone showed up just a few times. The V call is TRBV7-3, the J call TRBJ2-2, with a weak D call TRBD2 (5 bases). The CDR3 totals 13 residues. V was trimmed by 5 bases and J by 6 bases, leaving 10 bases between them. Germline CDR1 SGHTA, CDR2 FQGTGA. The CDR3 here is CASSPLEAGELFF. In DNA form, the CDR3 reads TGTGCCAGCAGCCCCCTGGAGGCCGGGGAGCTGTTTTTT.

J is TRBJ2-3 and V is TRBV7-3; perhaps TRBD2 as D (5 bases). The CDR3 sequence is 15 residues long. CDR1 and CDR2 (germline): SGHTA, FQGTGA. Trimming pared 2 bases from V and 4 bases from J, leaving 13 bases between. DNA of the CDR3: TGTGCCAGCAGCTTAGAGCGGCCCGGACCAGATACGCAGTATTTT. Encoded protein: CASSLERPGPDTQYF.

This chain joins TRBV28 and TRBJ1-2; a weak D match, TRBD1 (5 bases). Trimming cost V 8 bases and J 6 bases, with 19 bases left between them. Germline lookup yields CDR1 MDHEN and CDR2 SYDVKM. The CDR3 spans 14 residues. The CDR3 region has the DNA TGTGCCAGCCAATCAGGGTTTCACTTTCATGGCTACACCTTC. It specifies CASQSGFHFHGYTF.

V is TRBV19 and J is TRBJ1-6; D not certain. This CDR3 has 13 residues. From germline, CDR1 is LNHDA and CDR2 SQIVND (reference sequence). The V end lost 6 bases, the J end lost 5 bases, and 8 bases lay between the germline ends. In DNA, the CDR3 is TGTGCCAGTAGACAGTCGAATAATTCACCCCTCCACTTT. Amino acids: CASRQSNNSPLHF. The whole variable domain, filled in from reference TRBV19 and TRBJ1-6, reads DGGITQSPKYLFRKEGQNVTLSCEQNLNHDAMYWYRQDPGQGLRLIYYSQIVNDFQKGDIAEGYSVSREKKESFPLTVTSAQKNPTAFYLCASRQSNNSPLHFGNGTRLTVT.